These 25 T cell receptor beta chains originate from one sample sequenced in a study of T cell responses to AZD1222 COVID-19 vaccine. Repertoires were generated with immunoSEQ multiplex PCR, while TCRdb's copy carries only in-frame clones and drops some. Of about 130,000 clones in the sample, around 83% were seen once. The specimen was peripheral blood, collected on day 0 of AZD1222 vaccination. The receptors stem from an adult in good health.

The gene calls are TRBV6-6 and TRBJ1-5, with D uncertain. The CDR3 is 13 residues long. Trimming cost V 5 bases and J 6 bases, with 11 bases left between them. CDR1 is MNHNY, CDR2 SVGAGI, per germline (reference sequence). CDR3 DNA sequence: TGTGCCAGCAGTACCGAACCGGGTCAGCCCCAGCATTTT. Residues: CASSTEPGQPQHF.

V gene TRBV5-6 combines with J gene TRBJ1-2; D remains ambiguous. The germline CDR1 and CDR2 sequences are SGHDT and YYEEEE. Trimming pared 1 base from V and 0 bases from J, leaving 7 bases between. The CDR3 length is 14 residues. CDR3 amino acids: CASSLMAPNYGYTF. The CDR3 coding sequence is TGTGCCAGCAGCTTGATGGCACCTAACTATGGCTACACCTTC.

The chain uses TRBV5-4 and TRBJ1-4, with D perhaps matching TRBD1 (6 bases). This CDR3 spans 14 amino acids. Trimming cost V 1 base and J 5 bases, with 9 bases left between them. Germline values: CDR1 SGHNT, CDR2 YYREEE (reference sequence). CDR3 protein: CASSLRGSNEKLFF. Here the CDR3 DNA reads TGTGCCAGCAGCTTGAGGGGGTCGAATGAAAAACTGTTTTTT.

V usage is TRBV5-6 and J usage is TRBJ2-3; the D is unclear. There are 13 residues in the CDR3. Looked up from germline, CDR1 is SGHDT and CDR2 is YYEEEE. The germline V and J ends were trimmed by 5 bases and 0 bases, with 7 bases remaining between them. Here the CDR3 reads CASRTLSTDTQYF. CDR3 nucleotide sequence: TGTGCCAGCAGGACACTGAGCACAGATACGCAGTATTTT.

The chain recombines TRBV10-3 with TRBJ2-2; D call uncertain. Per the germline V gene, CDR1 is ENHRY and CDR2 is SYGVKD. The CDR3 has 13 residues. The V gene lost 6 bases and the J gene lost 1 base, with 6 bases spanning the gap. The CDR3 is CAIRDENTGELFF. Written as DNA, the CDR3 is TGTGCCATCAGGGACGAGAACACCGGGGAGCTGTTTTTT.

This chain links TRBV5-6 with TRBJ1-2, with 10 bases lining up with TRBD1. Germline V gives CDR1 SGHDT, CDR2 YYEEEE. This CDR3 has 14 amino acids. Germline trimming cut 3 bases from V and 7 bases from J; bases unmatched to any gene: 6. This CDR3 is CASSSTGTGVGYTF. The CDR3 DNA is TGTGCCAGCAGCTCCACCGGGACAGGGGTTGGCTACACCTTC. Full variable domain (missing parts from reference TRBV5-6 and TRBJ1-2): DAGVTQSPTHLIKTRGQQVTLRCSPKSGHDTVSWYQQALGQGPQFIFQYYEEEERQRGNFPDRFSGHQFPNYSSELNVNALLLGDSALYLCASSSTGTGVGYTFGSGTRLTVV.

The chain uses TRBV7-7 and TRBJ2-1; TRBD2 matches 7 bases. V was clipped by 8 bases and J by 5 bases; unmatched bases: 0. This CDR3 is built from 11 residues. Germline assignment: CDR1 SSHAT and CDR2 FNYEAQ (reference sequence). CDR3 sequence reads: CASGTNNEQFF. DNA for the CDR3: TGTGCCAGCGGGACTAACAATGAGCAGTTCTTC. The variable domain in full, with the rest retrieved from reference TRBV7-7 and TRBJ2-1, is GAGVSQSPRYKVTKRGQDVTLRCDPISSHATLYWYQQALGQGPEFLTYFNYEAQPDKSGLPSDRFSAERPEGSISTLTIQRTEQRDSAMYRCASGTNNEQFFGPGTRLTVL.

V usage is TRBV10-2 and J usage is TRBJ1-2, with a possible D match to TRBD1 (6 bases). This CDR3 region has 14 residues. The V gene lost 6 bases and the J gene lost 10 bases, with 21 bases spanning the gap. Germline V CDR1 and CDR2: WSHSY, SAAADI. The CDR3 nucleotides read TGCGCCAGCAGCGAGAGGGGGAACGCTATTGTCTACACCTTC. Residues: CASSERGNAIVYTF.

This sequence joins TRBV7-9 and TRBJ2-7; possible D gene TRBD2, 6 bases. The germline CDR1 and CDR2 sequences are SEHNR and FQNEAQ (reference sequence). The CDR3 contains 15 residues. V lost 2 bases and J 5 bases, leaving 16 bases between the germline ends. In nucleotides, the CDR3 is TGTGCCAGCAGCTTACCCCGGCGGGGTATCGACGAGCAGTACTTC. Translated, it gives CASSLPRRGIDEQYF. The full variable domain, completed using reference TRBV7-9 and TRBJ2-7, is DTGVSQNPRHKITKRGQNVTFRCDPISEHNRLYWYRQTLGQGPEFLTYFQNEAQLEKSRLLSDRFSAERPKGSFSTLEIQRTEQGDSAMYLCASSLPRRGIDEQYFGPGTRLTVT.

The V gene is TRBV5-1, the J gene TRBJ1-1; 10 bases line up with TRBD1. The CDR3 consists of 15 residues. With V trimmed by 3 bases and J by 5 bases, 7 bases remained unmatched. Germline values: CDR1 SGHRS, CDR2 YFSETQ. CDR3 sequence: CASSSDGQGGTEAFF. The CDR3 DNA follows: TGCGCCAGCAGCTCGGATGGACAGGGGGGGACTGAAGCTTTCTTT.

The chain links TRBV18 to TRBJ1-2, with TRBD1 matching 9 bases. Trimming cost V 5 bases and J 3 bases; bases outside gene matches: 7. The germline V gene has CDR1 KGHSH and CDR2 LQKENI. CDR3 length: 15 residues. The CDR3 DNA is TGTGCCAGCTCAACGTGGGACAGGGTTGACTATGGCTACACCTTC. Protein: CASSTWDRVDYGYTF.

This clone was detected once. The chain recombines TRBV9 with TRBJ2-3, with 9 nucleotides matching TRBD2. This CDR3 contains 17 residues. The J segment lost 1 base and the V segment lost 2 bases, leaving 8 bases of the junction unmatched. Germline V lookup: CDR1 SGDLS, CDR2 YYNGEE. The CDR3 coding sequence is TGTGCCAGCAGCGTCCGCGGGGGGGGCGGAGGCACAGATACGCAGTATTTT. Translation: CASSVRGGGGGTDTQYF.

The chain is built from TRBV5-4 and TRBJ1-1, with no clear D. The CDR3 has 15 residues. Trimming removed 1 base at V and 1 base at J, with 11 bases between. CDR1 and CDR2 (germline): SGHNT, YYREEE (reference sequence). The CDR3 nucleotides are TGTGCCAGCAGCTTGAGCCAGGAGAAGAACACTGAAGCTTTCTTT. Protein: CASSLSQEKNTEAFF.

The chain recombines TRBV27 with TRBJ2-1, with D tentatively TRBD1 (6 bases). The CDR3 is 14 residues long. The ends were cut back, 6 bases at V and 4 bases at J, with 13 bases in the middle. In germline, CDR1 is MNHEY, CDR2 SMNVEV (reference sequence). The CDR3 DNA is TGTGCCAGCAGGGTCAACAGGGATTACAATGAGCAGTTCTTC. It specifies CASRVNRDYNEQFF.

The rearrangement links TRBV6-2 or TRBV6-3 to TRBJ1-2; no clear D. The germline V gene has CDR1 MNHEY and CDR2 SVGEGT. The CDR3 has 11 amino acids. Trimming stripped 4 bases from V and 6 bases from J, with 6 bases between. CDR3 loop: CASSFLDGYTF. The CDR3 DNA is TGTGCCAGCAGTTTCTTGGATGGCTACACCTTC.

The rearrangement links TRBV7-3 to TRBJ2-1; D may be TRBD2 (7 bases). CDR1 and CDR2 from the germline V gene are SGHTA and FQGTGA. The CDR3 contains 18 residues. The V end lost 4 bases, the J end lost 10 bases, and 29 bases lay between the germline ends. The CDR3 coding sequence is TGTGCCAGCAGCTCGTTGCCGCTCTCGGGGGGCCTTCTTAACGAGCAGTTCTTC. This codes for CASSSLPLSGGLLNEQFF. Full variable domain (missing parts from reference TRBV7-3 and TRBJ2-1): GAGVSQTPSNKVTEKGKYVELRCDPISGHTALYWYRQSLGQGPEFLIYFQGTGAADDSGLPNDRFFAVRPEGSVSTLKIQRTERGDSAVYLCASSSLPLSGGLLNEQFFGPGTRLTVL.

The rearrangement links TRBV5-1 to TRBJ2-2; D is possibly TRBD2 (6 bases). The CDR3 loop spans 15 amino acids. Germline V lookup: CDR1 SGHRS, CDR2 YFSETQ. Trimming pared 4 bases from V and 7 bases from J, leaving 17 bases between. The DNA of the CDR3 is TGCGCCAGCAGCCCCACTGGGGGGACTGGCGGGGAGCTGTTTTTT. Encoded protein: CASSPTGGTGGELFF.

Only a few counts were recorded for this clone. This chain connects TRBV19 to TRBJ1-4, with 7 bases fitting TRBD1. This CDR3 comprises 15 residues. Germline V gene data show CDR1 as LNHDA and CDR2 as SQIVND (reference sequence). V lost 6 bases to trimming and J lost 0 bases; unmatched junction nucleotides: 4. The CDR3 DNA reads TGTGCCAGTAGCCCACAGGGGACAACTAATGAAAAACTGTTTTTT. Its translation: CASSPQGTTNEKLFF.

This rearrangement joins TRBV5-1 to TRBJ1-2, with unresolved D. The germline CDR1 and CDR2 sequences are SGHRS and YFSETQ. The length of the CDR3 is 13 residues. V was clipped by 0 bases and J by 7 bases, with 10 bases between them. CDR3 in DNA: TGCGCCAGCAGCTTGGAGGGCGAGGTTGGCTACACCTTC. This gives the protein CASSLEGEVGYTF.

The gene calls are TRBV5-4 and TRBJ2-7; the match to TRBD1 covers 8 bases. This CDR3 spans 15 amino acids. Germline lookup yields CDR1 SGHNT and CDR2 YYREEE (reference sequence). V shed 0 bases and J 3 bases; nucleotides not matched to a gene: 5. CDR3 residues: CASSLGTGSGYEQYF. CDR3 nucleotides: TGTGCCAGCAGCTTGGGGACAGGGAGTGGCTACGAGCAGTACTTC.

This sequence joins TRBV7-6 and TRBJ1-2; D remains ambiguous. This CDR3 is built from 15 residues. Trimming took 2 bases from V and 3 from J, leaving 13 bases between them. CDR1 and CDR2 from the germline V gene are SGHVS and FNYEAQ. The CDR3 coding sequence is TGTGCCAGCAGCTTAAGGGCGGGTCCAGACTATGGCTACACCTTC. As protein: CASSLRAGPDYGYTF.

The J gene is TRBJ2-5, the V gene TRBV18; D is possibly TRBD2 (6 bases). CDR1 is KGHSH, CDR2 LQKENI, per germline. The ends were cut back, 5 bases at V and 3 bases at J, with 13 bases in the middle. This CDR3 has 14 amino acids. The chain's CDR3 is CASSASGGEETQYF. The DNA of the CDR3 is TGTGCCAGCTCAGCATCCGGGGGTGAAGAGACCCAGTACTTC.

DNA for the CDR3: TGTGCCAGCAGTTTCACCGGGATCGGATCCTACGAGCAGTACTTC. Protein product: CASSFTGIGSYEQYF. The V call is TRBV27, the J call TRBJ2-7, with D possibly being TRBD2 (5 bases). The CDR3 consists of 15 residues. Germline V gene lookup returns CDR1 MNHEY and CDR2 SMNVEV (reference sequence). The V end lost 3 bases, the J end lost 1 base, and 13 bases lay between the germline ends.

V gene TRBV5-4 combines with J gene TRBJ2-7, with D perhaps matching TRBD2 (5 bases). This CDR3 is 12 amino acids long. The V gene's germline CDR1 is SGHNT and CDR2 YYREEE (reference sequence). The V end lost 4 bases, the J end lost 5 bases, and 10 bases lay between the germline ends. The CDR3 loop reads CASSRTSNEQYF. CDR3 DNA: TGTGCCAGCAGCCGTACTAGTAACGAGCAGTACTTC.

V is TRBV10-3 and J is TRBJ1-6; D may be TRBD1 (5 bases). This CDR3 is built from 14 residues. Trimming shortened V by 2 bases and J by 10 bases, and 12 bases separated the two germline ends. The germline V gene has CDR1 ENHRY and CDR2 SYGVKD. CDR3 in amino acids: CAISEGAQGSPLHF. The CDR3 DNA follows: TGTGCCATCAGTGAGGGGGCTCAGGGCTCACCCCTCCACTTT.